The 25 T cell receptor beta chains reported below all come from one sample, sequenced in a study of cytomegalovirus exposure and HLA in healthy donors. Primers: 60 Vbeta forward and 13 Jbeta reverse. The table came from immunoSEQ multiplex PCR; TCRdb's copy has only in-frame clones and leaves some out. The sample includes fewer than 150,000 clones, 60% to 85% of them seen just once. Sequencing was performed on PBMCs. All receptors derive from a male donor in good health and CMV-seronegative.

The genes are TRBV11-2 and TRBJ1-3; 7 bases agree with TRBD1. The CDR3 covers 16 residues. V lost 5 bases and J lost 0; bases outside the gene matches: 7. CDR1 is SGHAT and CDR2 is FQNNGV in the germline V gene. CDR3 sequence reads: CASSPGGRSSGNTIYF. CDR3 coding DNA: TGTGCCAGCAGCCCAGGGGGACGGAGCTCTGGAAACACCATATATTTT.

J is TRBJ1-5 and V is TRBV6-5, with unresolved D. The CDR3 runs 13 residues. V gave up 2 bases and J gave up 5 bases, with 7 bases separating them. CDR1 MNHEY and CDR2 SVGAGI come from the germline V gene. CDR3 nucleotides: TGTGCCAGCAGTTACCGCCCAGATCAGCCCCAGCATTTT. Its translation: CASSYRPDQPQHF.

This chain uses TRBV6-6 with TRBJ1-4, with TRBD1 as a possible D gene (6 bases). CDR3 length equals 15 residues. The ends were cut back, 10 bases at V and 0 bases at J, with 15 bases in the middle. CDR1 MNHNY and CDR2 SVGAGI come from the germline V gene (reference sequence). The CDR3 bases are TGTGCCACCCATCGAGGGGGATCAACTAATGAAAAACTGTTTTTT. It translates to CATHRGGSTNEKLFF.

The chain uses TRBV4-3 and TRBJ1-2, with a tentative D call TRBD1 (5 bases). Trimming left V 2 bases short and J 7 bases short, with 8 bases between. CDR1 LGHNA and CDR2 YSLEER come from the germline V gene. This CDR3 region has 12 residues. The CDR3 sequence is CASSQNQGGYTF. CDR3 coding DNA: TGCGCCAGCAGCCAAAATCAGGGTGGCTACACCTTC.

This clone appeared a few times. The chain is built from TRBV9 and TRBJ1-6; D unresolved. Germline V lookup: CDR1 SGDLS, CDR2 YYNGEE. Trimming removed 0 bases from V and 11 bases from J, with 15 bases in between. This CDR3 contains 15 residues. CDR3 DNA: TGTGCCAGCAGCGTAGCTGAGACGGGAGGGACACCCCTCCACTTT. Amino acids: CASSVAETGGTPLHF.

The chain uses TRBV19 and TRBJ2-1, with TRBD2 identical over 12 bases. This CDR3 comprises 16 residues. V lost 3 bases and J lost 9; bases outside the gene matches: 9. CDR1 is LNHDA, CDR2 SQIVND, per germline (reference sequence). The CDR3 DNA is TGTGCCAGTAGTATCGGACTAGCGGGATGGGGTGGTGAGCAGTTCTTC. As protein: CASSIGLAGWGGEQFF.

The V gene is TRBV4-3, the J gene TRBJ1-2; unclear D gene. Germline loops: CDR1 LGHNA, CDR2 YSLEER. This CDR3 contains 12 residues. Trimming left V 2 bases short and J 7 bases short, with 8 bases between. The CDR3: CASSQPSLGYTF. Here the CDR3 DNA reads TGCGCCAGCAGCCAACCCTCCCTTGGCTACACCTTC.

V usage is TRBV6-1 and J usage is TRBJ2-4; D not certain. The CDR3 is made up of 14 amino acids. Germline CDR1 reads MNHNS; CDR2 reads SASEGT. V was shortened by 8 bases and J by 0 bases, with 11 bases between the two germline ends. This CDR3 is CASCPILAKNIQYF. The CDR3 coding sequence is TGTGCCAGCTGTCCAATACTAGCCAAAAACATTCAGTACTTC.

The chain carries TRBV10-3 and TRBJ1-2; 7 positions match TRBD1. V trimming: 6 bases; J trimming: 0 bases; junction bases outside the gene matches: 10. This CDR3 is 16 amino acids long. Germline CDR1 reads ENHRY; CDR2 reads SYGVKD. The CDR3 DNA is TGTGCCATCAGACCCCCCCGGGACAGAGCTAACTATGGCTACACCTTC. Translating it yields CAIRPPRDRANYGYTF.

The J gene is TRBJ2-1, the V gene TRBV19; 10 bases match TRBD2. Per the germline V gene, CDR1 is LNHDA and CDR2 is SQIVND (reference sequence). The CDR3 length is 15 residues. J lost 0 bases, V lost 5 bases, and 1 base had no gene match. The CDR3 protein is CASSSSGGSYNEQFF. CDR3 nucleotide sequence: TGTGCCAGTAGTTCTAGCGGGGGCTCCTACAATGAGCAGTTCTTC. The whole variable domain, remainder taken from reference TRBV19 and TRBJ2-1, is DGGITQSPKYLFRKEGQNVTLSCEQNLNHDAMYWYRQDPGQGLRLIYYSQIVNDFQKGDIAEGYSVSREKKESFPLTVTSAQKNPTAFYLCASSSSGGSYNEQFFGPGTRLTVL.

The chain has TRBV9 and TRBJ1-2, with D unclear. Germline lookup yields CDR1 SGDLS and CDR2 YYNGEE. This CDR3 comprises 11 residues. V dropped 3 bases and J dropped 7 bases, with 7 bases sitting between them. The CDR3 sequence: CASSAQSGYTF. CDR3 DNA: TGTGCCAGCAGCGCCCAATCTGGCTACACCTTC.

This chain joins TRBV29-1 and TRBJ2-1, with 13 bases aligning to TRBD2. The CDR3 sequence is 14 residues long. Germline CDR1 reads SQVTM; CDR2 reads ANQGSEA. V was clipped by 0 bases and J by 15 bases; unmatched bases: 8. Written as DNA, the CDR3 is TGCAGCGTTGAAGATCCGGGACTAGCGGGGTTGCGGTTCTTC. Its protein is CSVEDPGLAGLRFF.

This clone was seen a few times. The chain is built from TRBV6-6 and TRBJ1-1; unclear D gene. The CDR3 totals 12 residues. The germline gives CDR1 MNHNY, CDR2 SVGAGI (reference sequence). Between the trimmed V and J ends, which lost 6 bases and 5 bases, there was a span of 10 bases. The CDR3 nucleotides are TGTGCCAGCAGACCCGGGGAAACTGAAGCTTTCTTT. As protein: CASRPGETEAFF.

The rearrangement links TRBV6-5 to TRBJ1-2, with 8 positions matching TRBD1. Germline trimming cut 5 bases from V and 0 bases from J; bases unmatched to any gene: 5. This CDR3 is built from 15 residues. Germline V gene sequence: CDR1 MNHEY, CDR2 SVGAGI. For the CDR3, the DNA is TGTGCCAGCAGTCGACGGACAGGGACTAACTATGGCTACACCTTC. Protein product: CASSRRTGTNYGYTF.

This chain uses TRBV18 with TRBJ1-5; D call uncertain. This CDR3 contains 14 residues. The germline V and J ends were trimmed by 2 bases and 4 bases, with 9 bases remaining between them. Germline V gives CDR1 KGHSH, CDR2 LQKENI. DNA for the CDR3: TGTGCCAGCTCACCAGAACACCAAAATCAGCCCCAGCATTTT. Protein sequence: CASSPEHQNQPQHF.

The CDR3 spells CASSPPSMREAQPQHF. The DNA of the CDR3 is TGTGCCAGCTCACCACCAAGTATGCGGGAGGCTCAGCCCCAGCATTTT. The V and J genes are TRBV18 and TRBJ1-5; D is unresolved. V dropped 0 bases and J dropped 6 bases, with 15 bases sitting between them. The CDR3 extends over 16 amino acids. Per the germline V gene, CDR1 is KGHSH and CDR2 is LQKENI. Variable domain in full (rest from reference TRBV18 and TRBJ1-5): NAGVMQNPRHLVRRRGQEARLRCSPMKGHSHVYWYRQLPEEGLKFMVYLQKENIIDESGMPKERFSAEFPKEGPSILRIQQVVRGDSAAYFCASSPPSMREAQPQHFGDGTRLSIL.

The rearrangement uses TRBV4-1 and TRBJ2-7; TRBD2 matches 10 bases. Germline-derived CDR1 and CDR2 are MGHRA and YSYEKL. V shed 3 bases and J 2 bases; nucleotides not matched to a gene: 7. The CDR3 runs to 16 residues. The CDR3 protein is CASSQMGLAGAYEQYF. In DNA, the CDR3 is TGCGCCAGCAGCCAGATGGGGCTAGCGGGGGCCTACGAGCAGTACTTC.

The chain employs TRBV7-2 and TRBJ2-3; D unclear. Between the trimmed V and J ends, which lost 1 base and 4 bases, there was a span of 9 bases. CDR3 size: 14 residues. Germline CDR1 reads SGHTA; CDR2 reads FQGNSA. The CDR3 sequence: CASSLVTVSDTQYF. In DNA, the CDR3 is TGTGCCAGCAGCTTAGTTACTGTTTCAGATACGCAGTATTTT. The full variable domain, rest sourced from reference TRBV7-2 and TRBJ2-3, is GAGVSQSPSNKVTEKGKDVELRCDPISGHTALYWYRQSLGQGLEFLIYFQGNSAPDKSGLPSDRFSAERTGGSVSTLTIQRTQQEDSAVYLCASSLVTVSDTQYFGPGTRLTVL.

The chain employs TRBV2 and TRBJ2-2, with 10 bases fitting TRBD2. Unmatched junction bases numbered 9, after V lost 6 bases and J lost 8 bases. Germline CDR1 reads SNHLY; CDR2 reads FYNNEI. CDR3 length: 15 residues. CDR3 amino acids: CASRGGLASYGELFF. The CDR3 DNA is TGTGCCAGCAGGGGGGGACTAGCGTCCTATGGGGAGCTGTTTTTT.

The genes are TRBV7-9 and TRBJ2-7; D uncertain. With 0 bases removed from V and 3 bases from J, the gap between germline ends came to 6 bases. From germline, CDR1 is SEHNR and CDR2 FQNEAQ (reference sequence). The CDR3 consists of 13 residues. This chain's CDR3 is CASSLAPGYEQYF. CDR3 sequence (DNA): TGTGCCAGCAGCTTAGCGCCGGGCTACGAGCAGTACTTC.

In its sample, this clone was seen a few times. The V call is TRBV7-3, the J call TRBJ2-5, with D perhaps TRBD2 (5 bases). V dropped 4 bases and J dropped 5 bases, with 5 bases sitting between them. The CDR3 spans 11 residues. The germline gives CDR1 SGHTA, CDR2 FQGTGA. The CDR3 sequence is CASSSGETQYF. The CDR3 DNA follows: TGTGCCAGCAGCTCGGGGGAGACCCAGTACTTC.

The rearrangement uses TRBV19 and TRBJ2-7; TRBD2 is a possible D gene (7 bases). Germline CDR1 LNHDA, CDR2 SQIVND (reference sequence). This CDR3 region has 16 residues. V lost 8 bases and J 3 bases, leaving 23 bases between the germline ends. The CDR3 protein is CASAGGRNNGGYEQYF. CDR3 DNA sequence: TGTGCCAGTGCCGGGGGGCGAAACAATGGGGGCTACGAGCAGTACTTC.

The chain employs TRBV25-1 and TRBJ2-1; 8 bases fit TRBD2. Unmatched junction bases numbered 11, after V lost 6 bases and J lost 7 bases. Germline V gives CDR1 MGHDK, CDR2 SYGVNS. The CDR3 contains 15 residues. The DNA for the CDR3 is TGTGCCAGCAGAGTACCGGGACTAGGGAGAAATGAGCAGTTCTTC. Protein product: CASRVPGLGRNEQFF.

This clone was seen a few times. The chain combines TRBV7-8 with TRBJ2-7; a possible D gene is TRBD1 (5 bases). Per the germline V gene, CDR1 is SGHVS and CDR2 is FQNEAQ. This CDR3 is built from 12 residues. The germline V and J ends were trimmed by 2 bases and 9 bases, with 11 bases remaining between them. CDR3 sequence: CASSLPGLWQYF. As DNA, the CDR3 is TGTGCCAGCAGCTTACCAGGGTTGTGGCAGTACTTC.

V is TRBV27 and J is TRBJ2-7, with 8 positions matching TRBD2. Per the germline V gene, CDR1 is MNHEY and CDR2 is SMNVEV (reference sequence). J gave up 3 bases and V 4 bases, and 11 bases lay outside the gene matches. This CDR3 spans 16 amino acids. The CDR3 here is CASSSLRAGAVYEQYF. The CDR3 DNA reads as TGTGCCAGCAGTTCCCTCCGAGCGGGGGCCGTCTACGAGCAGTACTTC.